This TCR beta chain stems from a study of identical twins (dated by TCRdb to between 2015 and 2016). Background on the whole study: To test whether fetal clonotypes persist, the study used deep sequencing on TCR alpha and beta repertoires from monozygotic twins, unrelated adults of various ages, and cord blood. To rule out contamination, replicate twin experiments were performed at different times with different library preparation protocols.

This clonotype was picked up a small number of times. The antigen it recognizes is unknown. No quality values exist for individual bases; no much larger clone is one base distant. Study-wide findings and limitations: Recombination models systematically underestimated out-of-frame TCR alpha sharing in monozygotic twins but agreed with sharing between unrelated individuals. Invariant T cells such as MAIT and iNKT could partly confound zero-insertion analyses, although diverse VJ usage argued against such confounding for most clonotypes. Fewer insertions were carried by abundant cord blood beta clonotypes, a similar but weaker trend appeared in young adult naive repertoires, and no such trend appeared in memory repertoires. Compared with coincidental sharing between unrelated individuals, out-of-frame TCR alpha sequences shared between twins showed an excess of sequences with low generation probability. The excess sharing between twins in beta out-of-frame sequences was weaker because fewer shared sequences reduced the signal-to-noise ratio. Conclusions relied on cross-sectional statistical analysis, since the same donors could not be followed over many years.

Every donor in the study was a healthy Caucasian. The twin cohort consisted of three pairs of female monozygotic twins, all aged about 18 to 29 years. Using Miltenyi CD45RO+ enrichment and human naive T-cell isolation kits, memory (CD45RO+) and naive T cells were isolated from PBMC. CDR3 length: 10 amino acids, cysteine to phenylalanine. Only the CDR3 portion is preserved as DNA: 30 bases, with reading frame beginning at the first base. V drops 7 bases and J drops 7 bases, leaving 5 bases in between. Reading the germline V gene gives CDR1 MDHEN and CDR2 SYDVKM. The library was obtained by 5' RACE. Sequencing took place on an Illumina HiSeq 2000. Template switching added a universal primer binding site, and the final cDNA carried a unique molecular identifier that allowed TCR cDNA molecules to be counted accurately. First-strand cDNA for TCR alpha and beta chains was synthesized from specific primers in the conserved constant-segment region. To control for contamination, every cDNA library was double barcoded, receiving both a SMART-Mk sample barcode and Illumina barcodes. TruSeq adapter sequences, together with Illumina sample barcodes, were added in two successive PCR steps. The Illumina HiSeq platform was used with custom primers to sequence TCR alpha and beta cDNA libraries. On the study's bioinformatics: MiGEC processed the raw reads to extract unique molecular identifiers, while MiXCR was used to determine the CDR3 positions. For each individual, recombination models were inferred using an EM algorithm with the repgenHMM and IGoR tools. Shared clonotypes were analyzed with the tcR package in R, and sharing was normalized by the product of cloneset sizes. To study raw recombination without the effects of thymic and clonal selection, out-of-frame nonproductive sequences were analyzed. Using fastp at Q25 and MiXCR, TCRdb reprocessed the public reads and kept productive beta chains. A single entry per CDR3 protein holds the most common genes and DNA from its merged rows. None of the V and J calls come from the authors' own analysis; TCRdb made them. The sample yields 200,000 to 300,000 distinct CDR3 sequences; roughly 13% were counted once. The ten largest account for 4% to 5% of the sample.

The same data also contributed to another study, on yellow fever vaccine responses in identical twins. The second paper further reports: The T cell response to vaccination in identical twins was reported by the authors to appear partly convergent and partly personalized. The study precisely tracked vaccine-responding T cell clones in identical twins.

The sequencing sample was made of memory (CD45RO+) T cells sorted from blood. The meaning of the sample's cell subset or site label: CD45RO+ enriched T cells. This clonotype originated in a woman younger than 35 in good health. The rearrangement joined TRBV28 to TRBJ2-1; confidence is insufficient to name the D gene. The CDR3 reads CASKRNEQFF. Read as DNA, the sequence is TGTGCCAGCAAAAGAAATGAGCAGTTCTTC.